Listed here are 4 T cell receptor beta chains from one sample, sequenced in a study of blood T cell repertoires in COVID-19. TCRdb's table, derived via immunoSEQ multiplex PCR, lists solely in-frame clones and lacks some. The profile covers around 81,000 clones, with roughly 87% appearing a single time and 6% to 8.5% taken by the ten largest. The sample consisted of peripheral blood. The source of these receptors is a man aged 65 to 85 with acute or convalescent COVID-19.

This clone was counted a single time. A junction end diverges from the germline sequence, so it may reflect a read error. The gene calls are TRBV12-5 and TRBJ1-6; 9 positions agree with TRBD1. In germline, CDR1 is LGHNT, CDR2 FRNRAP. The CDR3 extends over 15 amino acids. CDR3 loop: CASGLQGAANLPLHF. The DNA for the CDR3 is TGTGCTAGTGGCCTACAGGGGGCGGCTAATTTACCCCTCCACTTT.

The CDR3 DNA sequence: TGTGCCAGCAGCCCCCGCATAGCCGGGGAGCTGTTTTTT. Residues: CASSPRIAGELFF. This chain connects TRBV11-2 to TRBJ2-2, with D uncertain. The CDR3 spans 13 residues. Trimming removed 5 bases from V and 6 bases from J, with 10 bases in between. CDR1 and CDR2 (germline): SGHAT, FQNNGV.

V gene TRBV5-1 combines with J gene TRBJ1-6; 8 nucleotides line up with TRBD1. The CDR3 is 15 residues long. V shed 0 bases, J shed 4 bases, and the junction held 0 bases outside the gene matches. The V gene's germline CDR1 is SGHRS and CDR2 YFSETQ. CDR3 sequence: CASSLGQGYNSPLHF. For the CDR3, the DNA is TGCGCCAGCAGCTTGGGACAGGGGTATAATTCACCCCTCCACTTT.

V gene TRBV4-1 combines with J gene TRBJ1-5; D possibly corresponds to TRBD1 (5 bases). This CDR3 is built from 19 residues. CDR1 and CDR2 (germline): MGHRA, YSYEKL. V was pared by 0 bases and J by 3 bases, with 21 bases between. The CDR3 protein is CASSQEARMPGDFNQPQHF. The DNA for the CDR3 is TGCGCCAGCAGCCAAGAAGCCCGAATGCCGGGGGACTTCAATCAGCCCCAGCATTTT.